Here is one T cell receptor beta chain with its context. Its antigen is unknown. This specimen belongs to a study of tumor and adjacent non-tumor tissue in lung cancer. Study results and limitations: Shorter survival was associated with higher TCR diversity in tumors.

This sample's RNA came from whole unsorted tissue. Chemotherapy-naive patients with new lung cancer underwent thoracic surgery in China, August–late 2014. TCRbeta libraries were built with three rounds of nested PCR, modified from ARM-PCR. TCRdb itself ran the multiplex PCR reads through MiXCR, one entry per CDR3 protein. Of roughly 120,000 distinct CDR3 sequences listed, around 75% are singletons. The CDR3 extends over 13 amino acids. Germline values: CDR1 DFQATT, CDR2 SNEGSKA (reference sequence). This TCR derives from a woman aged 55 to 70 with non-small cell lung cancer. This rearrangement joins TRBV20-1 to TRBJ2-1; D may match TRBD1 or TRBD2 (5 bases each). The material sequenced was lung tumor tissue. The CDR3 DNA is TGCGGAGCTAGAAGGGACCATTACAATGAGCAGTTCTTC. Amino acids: CGARRDHYNEQFF.